Included here is one T cell receptor (beta chain) sequence, with context. The antigen remains undetermined. Deletions cut 0 bases from V and 0 bases from J, with 11 bases between. This CDR3 comprises 16 residues. CDR1 and CDR2 (germline): MGHRA, YSYEKL. This entry is derived from a study of OX40 agonist ivuxolimab in advanced cancers. Whole-study results and caveats: The study did not work out the antigen specificity of the expanded peripheral T cells.

Assay used: immunoSEQ multiplex PCR; TCRdb lists only in-frame clones, some missing. Of 80,000 or so clones in the sample, just under 95% were seen once. The chain joins TRBV4-1 to TRBJ1-2; D is undetermined. The starting material was CD4+ or CD8+ T cells sorted from blood, obtained in a trial of the OX40 agonist ivuxolimab. This clonotype was sampled from an adult with an advanced solid tumor such as melanoma, head and neck, liver or kidney cancer. Here the CDR3 DNA reads TGCGCCAGCAGCCAAGAAGGAACAGTACCTAACTATGGCTACACCTTC. Translation gives CASSQEGTVPNYGYTF.